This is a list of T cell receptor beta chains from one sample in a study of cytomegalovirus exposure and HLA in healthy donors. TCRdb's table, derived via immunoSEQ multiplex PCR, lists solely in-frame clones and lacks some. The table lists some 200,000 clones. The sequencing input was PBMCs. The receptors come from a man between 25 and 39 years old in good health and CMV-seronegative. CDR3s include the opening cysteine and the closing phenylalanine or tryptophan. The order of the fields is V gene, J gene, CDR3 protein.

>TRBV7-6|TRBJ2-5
CASSLGWQGGIRETQYF
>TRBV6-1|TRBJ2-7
CASRKRTGGTQQYF
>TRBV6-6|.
CASNLGSSYEQYF
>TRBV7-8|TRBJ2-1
CASSLVPTASYNEQFF
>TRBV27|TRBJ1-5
CASSFGTVQNQPQHF
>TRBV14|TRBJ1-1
CASSQMDRGNTEAFF
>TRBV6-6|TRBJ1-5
CASGSTGQNQPQHF
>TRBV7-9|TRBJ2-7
CASSLGRDSWQYF
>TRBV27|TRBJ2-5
CASSPLPAAGGGETQYF
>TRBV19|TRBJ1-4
CASRKSTGGIATNEKLFF
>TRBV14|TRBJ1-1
CASSQGFSGSTEAFF
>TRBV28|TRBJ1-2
CASRRDLLGGYTF
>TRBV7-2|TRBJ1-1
CASSLRQGLGTEAFF
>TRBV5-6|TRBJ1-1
CASSSEPQGANTEAFF
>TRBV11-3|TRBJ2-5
CASSLVGSQETQYF